This T cell receptor (beta chain) was sequenced for a study of molecular identifiers for immune sequencing clone quantification (dated by TCRdb to between 2018 and 2020). Notes on the research overall: For a replicate experiment, RNA from approximately 20,000 or 100,000 naive CD8 T cells was divided into five aliquots, and four of the five aliquots were sequenced. CD8 T cells were used in a methods study to benchmark molecular-identifier clustering-based TCR repertoire sequencing (MIDCIRS) and TCR RNA copy counting.

Via the germline V gene (reference sequence), CDR1 is SEHNR and CDR2 FQNEAQ. CDR3 length: 14 amino acids, cysteine to phenylalanine. The DNA shown is the 42-base CDR3, in frame from base 1. V sheds 5 bases and J sheds 3 bases, leaving 14 bases between their ends. This clonotype was seen a few times. Its antigen remains undetermined. No much larger clonotype is one base removed from it; base qualities were not supplied. Libraries were built with PCR. Sequenced using an Illumina HiSeq 4000. Bulk TCR libraries were generated as previously described, with the TCR primers listed in Table S5 used. The Qiagen AllPrep DNA/RNA kit was used to purify total RNA. Before any analysis, reads coming from multiple sequencing runs of the same library were combined into one pool. As for how the authors treated the data: Reads were retained only if the reads had an exact TCR constant sequence, and the retained reads were trimmed to 150 nt and grouped according to their 12-nt molecular barcodes. Reads in each barcode group were sub-clustered using a 15% Levenshtein threshold, and a quality-weighted consensus sequence was built for each RNA molecule. Non-functional sequences were filtered out, along with any lower-count sequence sitting one edit away from another sequence. On the basis of fitting two negative binomial distributions, barcode sub-clusters with fewer than 20% of the maximum read count were discarded. Clones were called with MiXCR by TCRdb after fastp trimmed the public reads at Q25, and only in-frame beta chains were retained. Each entry is one CDR3 protein sequence, shown with its most common DNA and genes. TCRdb assigned the V and J calls; the authors' analysis was not used. The sample table lists about 640,000 distinct CDR3 sequences, roughly 21% of them with a count of one. The top ten hold 0.75% to 0.95% of the sample.

Libraries of naive CD8 T cells were built from anywhere between about 20,000 and 1,000,000 sorted cells, with 10%, 30% or 50% of the purified RNA used. Naive CD8 T cells were FACS-sorted as CD8+CD4-CCR7+CD45RA+ on a BD FACSAria II into RLT Plus buffer. To test detection sensitivity, Jurkat RNA equivalent to about eleven TCR copies was spiked into samples of roughly 18,000-1,000,000 naive CD8 T cells. CD8 T cells were enriched with RosetteSep CD8+ T Cell Enrichment Cocktail and Ficoll-Paque, followed by ACK red cell lysis. On the study overall, not on this receptor specifically: The sizes of highly expanded clones could end up underestimated when identical TCR molecules share a barcode. In CMV-specific effector cells, clones with more than 20 RNA copies accounted for over 97% of molecules, whereas in naive cells such clones accounted for under 1%. Spiked-in Jurkat TCR RNA equivalent to a single cell was reported to be detectable even among 850,000 to 1,000,000 naive CD8 T cells. The naive libraries included spiked-in Jurkat TCR RNA (fewer than eleven copies' worth), and this RNA is not part of the donor repertoire. Modeling gave around 2.7 recovered TCR RNA copies per cell versus around 10 by digital PCR, implying around 33% capture efficiency. Without barcode sub-clustering, chimeric consensus sequences inflated TCR diversity; chimeras reached as high as 47%.

The source of this sequence is a human donor in good health. Some libraries in this study had Jurkat cell RNA spiked in. The chain is encoded by TRBV7-9 joined to TRBJ2-7, and TRBD1 may be the D gene, going by 6 matching bases. The material sequenced was naive CD8+ T cells from blood, with Jurkat cell RNA spiked in. The cell subset or site tag for this specimen amounts to: FACS-sorted CD8+CD4-CCR7+CD45RA+ naive T cells. The CDR3 reads CASSPRDTIYEQYF. At the DNA level, the sequence is TGTGCCAGCAGCCCCCGGGACACGATCTACGAGCAGTACTTC.